A single sample is the source of the 24 T cell receptor beta chains below, sequenced in a study of radiotherapy plus CTLA-4 blockade in lung cancer. The data were produced by immunoSEQ multiplex PCR, yet TCRdb's version contains in-frame clones alone and is incomplete. This sample has about 77,000 clones, with approximately 73% found just once. The material sequenced was peripheral blood, taken from a patient treated with radiotherapy plus ipilimumab. The receptors shown here come from a human donor with non-small cell lung cancer whose response to radiotherapy plus ipilimumab could not be evaluated.

This rearrangement joins TRBV27 to TRBJ1-5; 8 bases map to TRBD1. With 6 bases clipped from V and 6 bases from J, the junction kept 4 bases outside the gene matches. The CDR3 totals 13 residues. Germline V gives CDR1 MNHEY, CDR2 SMNVEV (reference sequence). CDR3 sequence (DNA): TGTGCCAGCAGCCGACAGGGGAGTCAGCCCCAGCATTTT. Its protein is CASSRQGSQPQHF.

This clone qualifies as medium-sized. The chain is built from TRBV20-1 and TRBJ1-2, with 7 bases matching TRBD1. The V gene's germline CDR1 is DFQATT and CDR2 SNEGSKA (reference sequence). The length of the CDR3 is 11 residues. The CDR3 coding sequence is TGCATAGGACAGGACGACTATGGCTACACCTTC. Translating gives CIGQDDYGYTF.

The J gene is TRBJ2-7, the V gene TRBV2, with 8 bases aligning to TRBD2. This CDR3 spans 15 amino acids. V shed 9 bases, J shed 6 bases, and the junction held 16 bases outside the gene matches. Germline V gene sequence: CDR1 SNHLY, CDR2 FYNNEI. CDR3 in DNA: TGTGCCAGAGGACCAGGCGGGACTAGTTACGGCGAGCAGTACTTC. It yields the protein CARGPGGTSYGEQYF.

The chain is built from TRBV7-2 and TRBJ1-4; 9 bases fit TRBD1. Trimming at V came to 7 bases and at J to 7 bases, leaving 10 bases not matched to a gene. Germline values: CDR1 SGHTA, CDR2 FQGNSA. CDR3 length: 15 amino acids. The CDR3 DNA reads as TGTGCCAGCAAGGCGATGGGACAGGGAGGTGAAAAACTGTTTTTT. This sequence encodes CASKAMGQGGEKLFF.

The genes are TRBV6-6 and TRBJ2-7, with 8 bases identical to TRBD1. This CDR3 is built from 12 residues. The V and J ends lost 8 bases and 3 bases, in that order; junction bases with no gene match: 3. Germline V gives CDR1 MNHNY, CDR2 SVGAGI (reference sequence). CDR3 nucleotide sequence: TGTGCCAGCTCAGGGGGCGACTACGAGCAGTACTTC. Its translation: CASSGGDYEQYF.

This rearrangement joins TRBV2 to TRBJ1-3; maybe TRBD1 (5 bases). V lost 6 bases, J lost 2 bases, and 14 bases lay in between. This CDR3 is built from 15 residues. Germline CDR1 is SNHLY and CDR2 is FYNNEI. CDR3 region: CASSADILPGNTIYF. For the CDR3, the DNA is TGTGCCAGCAGCGCGGACATACTGCCTGGAAACACCATATATTTT.

This clone was observed a handful of times. In nucleotides, the CDR3 is TGTGCCAGCTCACCAGCTAGCGGGAGTTTGGGTGAGCAGTTCTTC. Translated: CASSPASGSLGEQFF. The J gene is TRBJ2-1, the V gene TRBV18; 10 bases match TRBD2. The CDR3 sequence is 15 residues long. Germline V CDR1 and CDR2: KGHSH, LQKENI. The ends lost 2 bases at V and 9 bases at J; junction bases unmatched: 7.

V usage is TRBV5-1 and J usage is TRBJ2-7, with 7 bases lining up with TRBD2. Losses at the gene ends were 1 base for V and 2 bases for J; bases not matched to a gene: 6. Germline V gene lookup returns CDR1 SGHRS and CDR2 YFSETQ. The CDR3 totals 15 residues. The CDR3 DNA sequence: TGCGCCAGCAGCTTGAACCCTAGCGGAGCCTACGAGCAGTACTTC. Translating it yields CASSLNPSGAYEQYF.

This clone is judged medium-sized (0.01 to 0.1%). The chain joins TRBV10-3 to TRBJ1-1; the D gene is possibly TRBD1 (5 bases). The germline V and J ends were trimmed by 7 bases and 0 bases, with 12 bases remaining between them. CDR3 length: 14 residues. From germline, CDR1 is ENHRY and CDR2 SYGVKD. The CDR3 DNA sequence: TGTGCCATCACTACGGACATCCTGAACACTGAAGCTTTCTTT. This sequence encodes CAITTDILNTEAFF.

The chain is built from TRBV7-3 and TRBJ2-3, with 8 bases that match TRBD2. The germline V gene has CDR1 SGHTA and CDR2 FQGTGA. The CDR3 is 16 residues long. With 0 bases clipped from V and 8 bases from J, the junction kept 10 bases outside the gene matches. The CDR3 sequence is CASSLTPTSGVGTQYF. In nucleotides, the CDR3 is TGTGCCAGCAGCTTAACCCCCACTAGCGGAGTAGGTACGCAGTATTTT.

Relative to its sample, this clone is medium-sized. This chain uses TRBV4-1 with TRBJ1-4, with D hard to call. CDR3 length equals 12 residues. With 4 bases removed from V and 7 bases from J, the gap between germline ends came to 7 bases. Germline CDR1 is MGHRA and CDR2 is YSYEKL. CDR3 sequence reads: CASSPQSEKLFF. The DNA for the CDR3 is TGCGCCAGCAGCCCACAGAGTGAAAAACTGTTTTTT.

The chain recombines TRBV9 with TRBJ2-1; D gene uncertain. The germline V gene encodes CDR1 SGDLS and CDR2 YYNGEE. The CDR3 runs to 13 residues. V dropped 4 bases and J dropped 0 bases, with 5 bases sitting between them. DNA of the CDR3: TGTGCCAGCAGCAGGAGCTCCTACAATGAGCAGTTCTTC. It is translated as CASSRSSYNEQFF.

As regards this clone: The sample has other DNA sequences that encode this CDR3 too. J is TRBJ2-2 and V is TRBV18; tentative D call: TRBD2 (5 bases). The germline V and J ends were trimmed by 3 bases and 4 bases, with 6 bases remaining between them. CDR1 KGHSH and CDR2 LQKENI come from the germline V gene. There are 13 residues in the CDR3. The CDR3 loop reads CASSPAGTGELFF. The CDR3 bases are TGTGCCAGCTCACCGGCGGGCACCGGGGAGCTGTTTTTT.

The CDR3, as DNA: TGTGCCAGCAGCAACCCCTCGGGAGGGCCCCACGAGCAGTACTTC. Encoded protein: CASSNPSGGPHEQYF. The chain joins TRBV11-3 to TRBJ2-7; 8 positions match TRBD2. V shed 5 bases, J shed 5 bases, and the junction held 11 bases outside the gene matches. This CDR3 has 15 residues. The germline gives CDR1 SGHNT, CDR2 YENEEA.

This clone was found once. The chain recombines TRBV7-3 with TRBJ1-1; D possibly corresponds to TRBD1 (5 bases). The germline CDR1 and CDR2 sequences are SGHTA and FQGTGA. The CDR3 runs 15 residues. With 5 bases removed from V and 1 base from J, the gap between germline ends came to 14 bases. CDR3 in DNA: TGTGCCAGCAGCCACCAGGCGGGGCGGAACACTGAAGCTTTCTTT. It is translated as CASSHQAGRNTEAFF.

The chain has TRBV7-2 and TRBJ2-7; 9 positions match TRBD1. The CDR3 is made up of 14 amino acids. With 6 bases clipped from V and 4 bases from J, the junction kept 7 bases outside the gene matches. In germline, CDR1 is SGHTA, CDR2 FQGNSA. The CDR3: CASRGTGKRYEQYF. The CDR3 bases are TGTGCCAGCAGGGGGACAGGGAAGCGGTACGAGCAGTACTTC.

This clone has just a few counts. V is TRBV7-2 and J is TRBJ2-7; TRBD1 might be the D (5 bases). The CDR3 spans 15 residues. Germline V lookup: CDR1 SGHTA, CDR2 FQGNSA. The V gene lost 6 bases and the J gene lost 2 bases, with 17 bases spanning the gap. In nucleotides, the CDR3 is TGTGCCAGCAGTCAAAATGGGGTAGGGGCCTACGAGCAGTACTTC. It translates to CASSQNGVGAYEQYF. Variable domain in full (rest from reference TRBV7-2 and TRBJ2-7): GAGVSQSPSNKVTEKGKDVELRCDPISGHTALYWYRQSLGQGLEFLIYFQGNSAPDKSGLPSDRFSAERTGGSVSTLTIQRTQQEDSAVYLCASSQNGVGAYEQYFGPGTRLTVT.

This sequence joins TRBV5-6 and TRBJ1-5, with no clear D. CDR1 is SGHDT, CDR2 YYEEEE, per germline. The V gene lost 1 base and the J gene lost 1 base, with 18 bases spanning the gap. The CDR3 sequence is 18 residues long. The CDR3 coding sequence is TGTGCCAGCAGCTTGTACCTGACTGCTGGCTCCAGCAATCAGCCCCAGCATTTT. Translation gives CASSLYLTAGSSNQPQHF.

The V call is TRBV7-9, the J call TRBJ1-2, with 7 bases that match TRBD1. Germline V gene sequence: CDR1 SEHNR, CDR2 FQNEAQ (reference sequence). Losses at the gene ends were 5 bases for V and 3 bases for J; bases not matched to a gene: 6. The CDR3 is 14 amino acids. CDR3 nucleotides: TGTGCCAGCAGCCTGGGACAGCCCTACTATGGCTACACCTTC. Translated: CASSLGQPYYGYTF.

V and J are TRBV5-1 and TRBJ1-2; 9 nucleotides align to TRBD1. V was clipped by 3 bases and J by 6 bases; unmatched bases: 3. This CDR3 contains 13 residues. Per germline, CDR1 SGHRS and CDR2 YFSETQ. Written as DNA, the CDR3 is TGCGCCAGCAGCTCAGGGACAGGGAATGGCTACACCTTC. It yields the protein CASSSGTGNGYTF.

The rearrangement links TRBV4-3 to TRBJ2-3, with 12 bases identical to TRBD2. The V and J ends lost 0 bases and 0 bases, in that order; junction bases with no gene match: 10. The CDR3 consists of 20 residues. Germline CDR1 is LGHNA and CDR2 is YSLEER. This chain's CDR3 is CASSQDPTSGGSYSTDTQYF. For the CDR3, the DNA is TGCGCCAGCAGCCAAGATCCCACTAGCGGGGGGTCCTATAGCACAGATACGCAGTATTTT.

This chain uses TRBV30 with TRBJ2-7; the D gene is possibly TRBD1 (6 bases). CDR1 and CDR2 (germline): GTSNPN, SVGIG (reference sequence). The germline V and J ends were trimmed by 2 bases and 4 bases, with 12 bases remaining between them. This CDR3 has 13 residues. The CDR3 sequence: CAWSPGAPYEQYF. In DNA form, the CDR3 reads TGTGCCTGGAGTCCAGGGGCCCCTTACGAGCAGTACTTC.

This clone was picked up a small number of times. This chain connects TRBV7-2 to TRBJ1-2; the D is unclear. V dropped 5 bases and J dropped 8 bases, with 12 bases sitting between them. Germline V gene lookup returns CDR1 SGHTA and CDR2 FQGNSA. The CDR3 is 12 residues long. CDR3 protein: CASSGGLLGYTF. CDR3 nucleotide sequence: TGTGCCAGCAGCGGCGGACTTTTAGGCTACACCTTC.

The rearrangement links TRBV28 to TRBJ2-7; 13 nucleotides align to TRBD2. CDR1 is MDHEN, CDR2 SYDVKM, per germline. The trim removed 4 bases at V and 4 bases at J, leaving 4 bases unmatched. The length of the CDR3 is 15 residues. CDR3 loop: CASSSLTSGRYEQYF. CDR3 bases: TGTGCCAGCAGTTCCCTGACTAGCGGGAGGTACGAGCAGTACTTC.